The next 22 T cell receptor beta chains were all read from a single sample in a study of blood T cell repertoires in COVID-19. TCRdb's table, derived via immunoSEQ multiplex PCR, lists solely in-frame clones and lacks some. This table holds about 130,000 clones, less than 90% found once. The sequenced sample consisted of PBMCs or T cells enriched from blood (not recorded which). The receptors were gathered from a woman in her forties or fifties who had recovered from COVID-19.

The V gene is TRBV19, the J gene TRBJ2-3; D unclear. Trimming pared 3 bases from V and 0 bases from J, leaving 7 bases between. This CDR3 has 14 residues. Germline V CDR1 and CDR2: LNHDA, SQIVND (reference sequence). The CDR3 DNA is TGTGCCAGTAGTATCAGTCGCAGCACAGATACGCAGTATTTT. Translation gives CASSISRSTDTQYF.

The V call is TRBV5-6, the J call TRBJ2-5, with D possibly TRBD2 on 5 matching bases. The CDR3 loop spans 13 amino acids. In germline, CDR1 is SGHDT, CDR2 YYEEEE. Trimming pared 5 bases from V and 4 bases from J, leaving 12 bases between. CDR3 in amino acids: CASRPGSRETQYF. The CDR3 nucleotides are TGTGCCAGCAGACCGGGGTCCCGAGAGACCCAGTACTTC.

The chain links TRBV14 to TRBJ1-2; the D is unclear. There are 15 residues in the CDR3. Germline CDR1 reads SGHDN; CDR2 reads FVKESK. The ends were cut back, 0 bases at V and 3 bases at J, with 11 bases in the middle. CDR3 in DNA: TGTGCCAGCAGCCAAGATTGGCAGACACACTATGGCTACACCTTC. Amino acid sequence: CASSQDWQTHYGYTF.

This chain's CDR3 is CASSQDEDFGNTIYF. Written as DNA, the CDR3 is TGTGCCAGCAGCCAAGATGAGGACTTTGGAAACACCATATATTTT. The chain uses TRBV3-1 (or the pseudogene TRBV3-2) and TRBJ1-3; D is undetermined. The V end was cut by 0 bases, the J end by 3 bases, with 9 bases between. The germline V gene encodes CDR1 LGHDT and CDR2 YNNKEL (reference sequence). This CDR3 has 15 amino acids.

The chain recombines TRBV5-4 with TRBJ1-2; no firm D call. The CDR3 is 14 residues long. The V gene lost 1 base and the J gene lost 7 bases, with 14 bases spanning the gap. In germline, CDR1 is SGHNT, CDR2 YYREEE (reference sequence). CDR3 bases: TGTGCCAGCAGCTTGACGGGTTTTACGGTTGGCTACACCTTC. Translating it yields CASSLTGFTVGYTF.

The chain couples TRBV10-3 to TRBJ2-1; 7 positions match TRBD2. The CDR3 covers 13 residues. CDR1 and CDR2 (germline): ENHRY, SYGVKD. Trimming took 7 bases from V and 1 from J; bases not matched to a gene: 1. CDR3 sequence reads: CAINSGSYNEQFF. The CDR3 coding sequence is TGTGCCATCAATAGCGGGTCCTACAATGAGCAGTTCTTC.

The chain combines TRBV2 with TRBJ1-5, with a weak D call TRBD1 (5 bases). This CDR3 is 14 amino acids long. Trimming shortened V by 3 bases and J by 5 bases, and 11 bases separated the two germline ends. Germline V gives CDR1 SNHLY, CDR2 FYNNEI. In DNA, the CDR3 is TGTGCCAGCAGTGATCAGGGTTCCTATCAGCCCCAGCATTTT. This sequence encodes CASSDQGSYQPQHF.

CDR3 DNA sequence: TGTGCCAGCAGCCCTCAGGGACAGGGGTTCCACGAGCAGTACTTC. This sequence encodes CASSPQGQGFHEQYF. This chain uses TRBV9 with TRBJ2-7, with 10 positions matching TRBD1. CDR1 is SGDLS, CDR2 YYNGEE, per germline. This CDR3 region has 15 residues. The junction had 9 bases not matched to a gene; V was cut back by 4 bases and J by 5 bases.

This chain joins TRBV5-4 and TRBJ1-6, with 8 bases matching TRBD1. V lost 2 bases, J lost 10 bases, and 5 bases stayed unmatched. CDR1 SGHNT and CDR2 YYREEE come from the germline V gene (reference sequence). The CDR3 has 14 residues. In nucleotides, the CDR3 is TGTGCCAGCAGCTTACCCCGGGACAGGTCACCCCTCCACTTT. As protein: CASSLPRDRSPLHF. Based on the CDR3 plus reference TRBV5-4 and TRBJ1-6, the full variable domain is ETGVTQSPTHLIKTRGQQVTLRCSSQSGHNTVSWYQQALGQGPQFIFQYYREEENGRGNFPPRFSGLQFPNYSSELNVNALELDDSALYLCASSLPRDRSPLHFGNGTRLTVT.

This sequence joins TRBV10-2 and TRBJ1-5; no clear D. Deletions cut 0 bases from V and 8 bases from J, with 11 bases between. Germline assignment: CDR1 WSHSY and CDR2 SAAADI. CDR3 length equals 14 residues. As DNA, the CDR3 is TGCGCCAGCAGTGAGTCGAAACAGAATGAGCCCCAGCATTTT. Amino acid sequence: CASSESKQNEPQHF.

CDR3 region: CASSVREKLFF. CDR3 DNA: TGTGCCAGTAGTGTTCGGGAAAAACTGTTTTTT. The chain uses TRBV19 and TRBJ1-4; D is unresolved. CDR1 and CDR2 from the germline V gene are LNHDA and SQIVND (reference sequence). V was trimmed by 5 bases and J by 8 bases, leaving 6 bases between them. CDR3 length: 11 residues.

The chain joins TRBV11-3 to TRBJ2-7; 8 nucleotides agree with TRBD2. Trimming took 4 bases from V and 1 from J; bases not matched to a gene: 3. There are 14 residues in the CDR3. From germline, CDR1 is SGHNT and CDR2 YENEEA. Written as DNA, the CDR3 is TGTGCCAGCAGCTCAAGCGGGAGTTCCTACGAGCAGTACTTC. This translates into CASSSSGSSYEQYF.

The rearrangement joins TRBV5-6 to TRBJ2-1, with a possible D match to TRBD1 (6 bases). Germline CDR1 reads SGHDT; CDR2 reads YYEEEE. This CDR3 has 15 amino acids. V shed 3 bases and J shed 0 bases, with 10 bases lying between them. The CDR3 is CASSSTGSSYNEQFF. Written as DNA, the CDR3 is TGTGCCAGCAGCTCTACAGGGAGCTCCTACAATGAGCAGTTCTTC.

The chain carries TRBV27 and TRBJ2-7, with 9 bases aligning to TRBD1. The CDR3 has 15 amino acids. The germline CDR1 and CDR2 sequences are MNHEY and SMNVEV (reference sequence). J gave up 6 bases and V 0 bases, and 6 bases lay outside the gene matches. The CDR3: CASSLSWGTGLEQYF. The CDR3 DNA follows: TGTGCCAGCAGTTTATCGTGGGGGACAGGGCTCGAGCAGTACTTC.

The gene calls are TRBV5-8 and TRBJ1-3; D not resolved. The V gene's germline CDR1 is SGHTS and CDR2 YDEGEE. This CDR3 is built from 13 residues. V was cut by 6 bases and J by 4 bases, with 11 bases left in between. CDR3: CASMGGAGNTIYF. In DNA, the CDR3 is TGTGCCAGCATGGGAGGAGCCGGAAACACCATATATTTT.

The chain joins TRBV21-1 to TRBJ2-2; the D segment call TRBD2 is taken from the table without a DNA check. TRBV21-1 counts as a pseudogene. The CDR3 runs to 18 residues. The CDR3 DNA reads TGTGCCAGCAGCAAAGCCGCGGCTAGCGGGGGGGCTAACGGGGAGCTGTTTTTT. This gives the protein CASSKAAASGGANGELFF.

The V and J genes are TRBV19 and TRBJ1-5, with D perhaps matching TRBD1 (5 bases). The CDR3 is made up of 13 amino acids. V lost 4 bases and J 4 bases, leaving 8 bases between the germline ends. CDR1 is LNHDA and CDR2 is SQIVND in the germline V gene (reference sequence). The CDR3 loop reads CASSKEGNQPQHF. The CDR3 DNA follows: TGTGCCAGTAGTAAGGAGGGGAATCAGCCCCAGCATTTT.

This clone occurred once. This chain links TRBV6-5 with TRBJ1-4; D perhaps matches TRBD1 (6 bases). The V gene's germline CDR1 is MNHEY and CDR2 SVGAGI. The length of the CDR3 is 16 residues. V gave up 4 bases and J gave up 5 bases, with 17 bases separating them. CDR3 coding DNA: TGTGCCAGCAGTTCACGCGGACAGCTCCAAAATGAAAAACTGTTTTTT. Translation: CASSSRGQLQNEKLFF.

The rearrangement joins TRBV3-1 (or the pseudogene TRBV3-2) to TRBJ1-1; 10 bases are shared with TRBD1. Germline trimming cut 4 bases from V and 7 bases from J; bases unmatched to any gene: 12. From germline, CDR1 is LGHDT and CDR2 YNNKEL (reference sequence). The CDR3 is 16 amino acids. CDR3 residues: CASSRAGTGDRGEAFF. CDR3 nucleotides: TGTGCCAGCAGCCGCGCTGGGACAGGGGATCGAGGTGAAGCTTTCTTT.

V and J are TRBV20-1 and TRBJ2-7; 10 bases are shared with TRBD1. This CDR3 spans 11 amino acids. Germline V gene data show CDR1 as DFQATT and CDR2 as SNEGSKA (reference sequence). Trimming removed 7 bases from V and 7 bases from J; junction bases left unmatched: 4. The CDR3 bases are TGCAGTGGACAGGGGGCAAGAGAGCAGTACTTC. It yields the protein CSGQGAREQYF.

CDR3 amino acids: CASSNRGVGELFF. CDR3 nucleotides: TGTGCCAGCAGTAACAGGGGCGTCGGGGAGCTGTTTTTT. V is TRBV12-3 or TRBV12-4 and J is TRBJ2-2, with 7 bases fitting TRBD1. Trimming cost V 5 bases and J 7 bases; bases outside gene matches: 4. This CDR3 comprises 13 residues.

The chain recombines TRBV19 with TRBJ2-1, with 9 nucleotides matching TRBD1. With 3 bases clipped from V and 4 bases from J, the junction kept 4 bases outside the gene matches. This CDR3 is 15 amino acids long. Germline assignment: CDR1 LNHDA and CDR2 SQIVND (reference sequence). The CDR3 is CASSIRGQGYNEQFF. CDR3 DNA: TGTGCCAGTAGTATCAGGGGACAGGGATACAATGAGCAGTTCTTC.